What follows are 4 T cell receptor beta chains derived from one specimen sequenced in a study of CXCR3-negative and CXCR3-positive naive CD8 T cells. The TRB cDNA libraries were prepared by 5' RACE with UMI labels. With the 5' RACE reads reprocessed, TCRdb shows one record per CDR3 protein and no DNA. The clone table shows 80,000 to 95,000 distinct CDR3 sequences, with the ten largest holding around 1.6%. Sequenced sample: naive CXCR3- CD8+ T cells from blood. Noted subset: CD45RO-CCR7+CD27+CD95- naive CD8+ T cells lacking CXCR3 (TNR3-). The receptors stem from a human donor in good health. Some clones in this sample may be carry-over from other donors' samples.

CDR3 sequence reads: CASSPWTESYEQYF. The rearrangement links TRBV19 to TRBJ2-7; absent DNA, TCRdb's TRBD1 call cannot be checked. The CDR3 has 14 residues. Germline assignment: CDR1 LNHDA and CDR2 SQIVND (reference sequence). Full variable domain (rest looked up from reference TRBV19 and TRBJ2-7): DGGITQSPKYLFRKEGQNVTLSCEQNLNHDAMYWYRQDPGQGLRLIYYSQIVNDFQKGDIAEGYSVSREKKESFPLTVTSAQKNPTAFYLCASSPWTESYEQYFGPGTRLTVT.

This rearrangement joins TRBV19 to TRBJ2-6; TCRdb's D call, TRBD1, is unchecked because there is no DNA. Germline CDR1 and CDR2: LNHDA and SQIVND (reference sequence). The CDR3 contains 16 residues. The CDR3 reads CASIGTGPSGANVLTF.

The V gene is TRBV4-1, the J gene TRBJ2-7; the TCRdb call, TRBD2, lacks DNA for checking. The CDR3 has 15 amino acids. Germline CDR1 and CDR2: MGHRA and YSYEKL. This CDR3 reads CASSQVAGFSYEQYF.

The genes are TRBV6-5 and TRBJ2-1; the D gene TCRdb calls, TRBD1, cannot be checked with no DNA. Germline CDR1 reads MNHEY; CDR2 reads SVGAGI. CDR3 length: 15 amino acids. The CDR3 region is CASSYAGGVVDEQFF.